These 30 T cell receptor beta chains came from one sample sequenced in a study of blood T cells in healthy people across ages. Primed by a sample-barcoded 5' primer and a J-beta primer mix, a second PCR proceeded for 7 to 11 cycles. TCRdb analysed the 5' RACE reads with MiXCR anew, one entry per CDR3 protein. The sample yields roughly 720,000 distinct CDR3 sequences, roughly 50% seen once. The sequenced sample consisted of blood. The receptors come from an elderly man in good health.

Of note for this clonotype: One junction end does not reproduce the germline sequence, and a read error may be involved. The chain has TRBV13 and TRBJ1-2; perhaps TRBD1 as D (5 bases). The CDR3 length is 16 residues. Germline-derived CDR1 and CDR2 are PRHDT and FYEKMQ (reference sequence). DNA for the CDR3: TGTGCCAGTAGCTTAGGGCAGGGAGGGAGAAACTATGGCTACACCTTC. This codes for CASSLGQGGRNYGYTF.

V gene TRBV12-3 or TRBV12-4 combines with J gene TRBJ2-3, with D possibly matching TRBD1 (5 bases). The ends were cut back, 2 bases at V and 4 bases at J, with 10 bases in the middle. The CDR3 length is 14 residues. The CDR3 loop is CASSLSRVADTQYF. CDR3 nucleotide sequence: TGTGCCAGCAGTTTATCCAGGGTAGCAGATACGCAGTATTTT.

There are a few counts of this clonotype. The chain recombines TRBV20-1 with TRBJ2-1; D assignment may be TRBD1 or TRBD2 (5 bases each). With 7 bases removed from V and 4 bases from J, the gap between germline ends came to 14 bases. This CDR3 spans 13 amino acids. Per germline, CDR1 DFQATT and CDR2 SNEGSKA (reference sequence). CDR3 DNA sequence: TGCAGTGTCCCGGGGACGTCTTACAATGAGCAGTTCTTC. Its translation is CSVPGTSYNEQFF.

V is TRBV6-5 and J is TRBJ1-1; 7 nucleotides match TRBD1. Germline CDR1 and CDR2: MNHEY and SVGAGI. With V trimmed by 0 bases and J by 7 bases, 8 bases remained unmatched. This CDR3 is built from 15 residues. The CDR3 bases are TGTGCCAGCAGTTACTCCCGGACAGGAAAAGATGAAGCTTTCTTT. This encodes CASSYSRTGKDEAFF.

The rearrangement joins TRBV27 to TRBJ2-5; possibly TRBD1 for D (6 bases). The CDR3 extends over 15 amino acids. Trimming stripped 5 bases from V and 4 bases from J, with 17 bases between. Germline loops: CDR1 MNHEY, CDR2 SMNVEV (reference sequence). The CDR3: CASSPGAVYTETQYF. CDR3 DNA: TGTGCCAGCAGTCCAGGGGCGGTGTATACAGAGACCCAGTACTTC.

DNA for the CDR3: TGTGCCAGCATCAAGCTTAACAGGGAACACAGATACGCGTATTTT. Protein: CASIKLNREHRYAYF. This chain uses TRBV7-9 with TRBJ2-3; possible D gene TRBD1, 6 bases. The germline CDR1 and CDR2 sequences are SEHNR and FQNEAQ (reference sequence). The CDR3 sequence is 15 residues long. V lost 7 bases and J lost 14, with 28 bases in between. Using reference TRBV7-9 and TRBJ2-3 for the parts outside the CDR3, the full variable domain is DTGVSQNPRHKITKRGQNVTFRCDPISEHNRLYWYRQTLGQGPEFLTYFQNEAQLEKSRLLSDRFSAERPKGSFSTLEIQRTEQGDSAMYLCASIKLNREHRYAYFGPGTRLTVL.

This clonotype was picked up a small number of times. The chain employs TRBV6-6 and TRBJ1-6, with 8 positions matching TRBD1. Germline V gives CDR1 MNHNY, CDR2 SVGAGI (reference sequence). This CDR3 spans 14 amino acids. Trimming removed 6 bases from V and 10 bases from J; junction bases left unmatched: 8. The CDR3 DNA sequence: TGTGCCAGCAGACAAGACAGGGGCGGGTCACCCCTCCACTTT. Protein: CASRQDRGGSPLHF.

This clonotype has a handful of counts. The V gene is TRBV12-3 or TRBV12-4, the J gene TRBJ2-7, with unresolved D. The CDR3 runs 16 residues. V dropped 1 base and J dropped 3 bases, with 16 bases sitting between them. The CDR3 sequence is CASSLGRRPRDYEQYF. In DNA form, the CDR3 reads TGTGCCAGCAGTTTAGGCCGACGTCCCCGAGACTACGAGCAGTACTTC.

This chain uses TRBV28 with TRBJ2-3, with 9 bases lining up with TRBD1. The CDR3 runs 15 residues. V lost 5 bases to trimming and J lost 6 bases; unmatched junction nucleotides: 9. Germline CDR1 MDHEN, CDR2 SYDVKM. The CDR3 here is CASSPADRGIDTQYF. The CDR3 DNA reads as TGTGCCAGCAGTCCTGCGGACAGGGGTATCGATACGCAGTATTTT. Variable domain in full (rest from reference TRBV28 and TRBJ2-3): DVKVTQSSRYLVKRTGEKVFLECVQDMDHENMFWYRQDPGLGLRLIYFSYDVKMKEKGDIPEGYSVSREKKERFSLILESASTNQTSMYLCASSPADRGIDTQYFGPGTRLTVL.

V and J are TRBV2 and TRBJ2-1; the match to TRBD1 covers 9 bases. With 4 bases clipped from V and 8 bases from J, the junction kept 9 bases outside the gene matches. Germline-derived CDR1 and CDR2 are SNHLY and FYNNEI. CDR3 length: 15 residues. The CDR3 region is CASSGGQGGYDEQFF. The CDR3 DNA reads TGTGCCAGCAGTGGGGGACAGGGTGGTTATGATGAGCAGTTCTTC.

On this clonotype itself: The CDR3 does not end in the conserved phenylalanine or tryptophan, so this is likely a read error. The chain combines TRBV19 with TRBJ1-2; the D is unclear. Looked up from germline, CDR1 is LNHDA and CDR2 is SQIVND (reference sequence). This CDR3 is 13 amino acids long. V lost 6 bases and J 4 bases, leaving 12 bases between the germline ends. The CDR3 bases are TGTGCCAGTAGCCAGGTCGGGATCTATGGCTACACCCTC. Translating it yields CASSQVGIYGYTL.

The V call is TRBV28, the J call TRBJ2-7; 14 bases line up with TRBD2. V lost 5 bases and J lost 6; bases outside the gene matches: 9. Germline CDR1 is MDHEN and CDR2 is SYDVKM. The CDR3 contains 16 residues. CDR3 loop: CASSLGLAGVRSEQYF. The CDR3 coding sequence is TGTGCCAGCAGTCTGGGACTAGCGGGAGTTCGGAGCGAGCAGTACTTC.

This clonotype was detected a few times. The gene calls are TRBV20-1 and TRBJ2-3; D is perhaps TRBD2 (5 bases). The CDR3 is 15 residues long. The V and J ends lost 6 bases and 1 base respectively, with 17 bases between them. Germline V gives CDR1 DFQATT, CDR2 SNEGSKA (reference sequence). CDR3: CSAPNQAEGTDTQYF. In DNA form, the CDR3 reads TGCAGTGCCCCTAATCAGGCGGAGGGCACAGATACGCAGTATTTT.

The gene calls are TRBV6-6 and TRBJ2-5; 7 bases are shared with TRBD1. Looked up from germline, CDR1 is MNHNY and CDR2 is SVGAGI (reference sequence). The CDR3 sequence is 17 residues long. Losses at the gene ends were 2 bases for V and 1 base for J; bases not matched to a gene: 10. DNA of the CDR3: TGTGCCAGCAGTTACCCCACAGGGGTTAGCGTCCAAGAGACCCAGTACTTC. Translating it yields CASSYPTGVSVQETQYF.

This clonotype was seen a handful of times. The J gene is TRBJ1-4, the V gene TRBV20-1; D is unresolved. Germline V gene data show CDR1 as DFQATT and CDR2 as SNEGSKA (reference sequence). V was clipped by 0 bases and J by 7 bases, with 9 bases between them. This CDR3 comprises 13 residues. The CDR3: CSARDRVSEKLFF. The CDR3 region has the DNA TGCAGTGCTAGAGATCGGGTATCTGAAAAACTGTTTTTT.

CDR3 sequence: CASKEYSYEQYF. CDR3 nucleotides: TGTGCCAGCAAGGAGTACTCCTACGAGCAGTACTTC. The J gene is TRBJ2-7, the V gene TRBV7-2; D is undetermined. Per the germline V gene, CDR1 is SGHTA and CDR2 is FQGNSA. Trimming shortened V by 7 bases and J by 0 bases, and 7 bases separated the two germline ends. This CDR3 region has 12 residues. Full variable domain (outside the CDR3, taken from reference TRBV7-2 and TRBJ2-7): GAGVSQSPSNKVTEKGKDVELRCDPISGHTALYWYRQSLGQGLEFLIYFQGNSAPDKSGLPSDRFSAERTGGSVSTLTIQRTQQEDSAVYLCASKEYSYEQYFGPGTRLTVT.

This clonotype has only a few counts. The chain combines TRBV29-1 with TRBJ2-1; 8 bases align to TRBD1. CDR3 length: 14 residues. J lost 2 bases, V lost 8 bases, and 8 bases had no gene match. Germline V gene sequence: CDR1 SQVTM, CDR2 ANQGSEA. CDR3 coding DNA: TGCAGCTATAATTCAGGGGGCCCCTACAATGAGCAGTTCTTC. Translating gives CSYNSGGPYNEQFF.

A few counts support this clonotype. The V gene is TRBV5-1, the J gene TRBJ1-2, with 9 bases fitting TRBD1. The junction had 5 bases not matched to a gene; V was cut back by 3 bases and J by 5 bases. The germline V gene has CDR1 SGHRS and CDR2 YFSETQ. The CDR3 sequence is 14 residues long. The CDR3 reads CASSWSDRGYGYTF. DNA for the CDR3: TGCGCCAGCAGCTGGTCGGACAGGGGATATGGCTACACCTTC.

This chain uses TRBV7-3 with TRBJ2-5, with 8 nucleotides matching TRBD2. V was clipped by 5 bases and J by 11 bases; unmatched bases: 16. Germline-derived CDR1 and CDR2 are SGHTA and FQGTGA. The CDR3 extends over 15 amino acids. CDR3 region: CASSTNGRGNNEQYF. Written as DNA, the CDR3 is TGTGCCAGCAGCACCAACGGGAGGGGAAACAATGAGCAGTACTTC.

J is TRBJ2-7 and V is TRBV27; 8 bases map to TRBD1. The V gene end was trimmed by 7 bases and the J gene end by 2 bases; junction bases not matched to a gene: 13. The CDR3 runs to 16 residues. CDR1 and CDR2 (germline): MNHEY, SMNVEV (reference sequence). This CDR3 reads CASTARRGQGPYEQYF. The CDR3 DNA is TGTGCCAGCACCGCGAGGAGAGGACAGGGCCCCTACGAGCAGTACTTC.

The rearrangement links TRBV20-1 to TRBJ2-7; 13 bases fit TRBD2. This CDR3 is 16 amino acids long. V trimming: 6 bases; J trimming: 1 base; junction bases outside the gene matches: 9. Germline loops: CDR1 DFQATT, CDR2 SNEGSKA (reference sequence). The chain's CDR3 is CSARTSGSSGSYEQYF. The CDR3 DNA reads as TGCAGTGCGCGGACTAGCGGGAGTAGCGGTTCCTACGAGCAGTACTTC.

The rearrangement joins TRBV12-5 to TRBJ2-7, with 12 nucleotides matching TRBD1. TRBJ2-5 matches the DNA end more closely, so the J call is doubtful. Germline lookup yields CDR1 LGHNT and CDR2 FRNRAP. The CDR3 is 19 amino acids. The CDR3 sequence: CASGLGPYPGTGGDKTQYF. CDR3 bases: TGTGCTAGTGGTTTGGGACCTTACCCCGGGACAGGGGGCGACAAGACCCAGTACTTC.

This clonotype is a singleton in its sample. The V and J genes are TRBV5-1 and TRBJ2-5; weak D call: TRBD2 (5 bases). This CDR3 comprises 14 residues. Per germline, CDR1 SGHRS and CDR2 YFSETQ. The germline V and J ends were trimmed by 4 bases and 7 bases, with 17 bases remaining between them. The CDR3 nucleotides read TGCGCCAGCAGCGTGGAGTCTTCCGCGGGGACCCAGTACTTC. The encoded protein is CASSVESSAGTQYF.

The V and J genes are TRBV6-1 and TRBJ2-1, with D perhaps being TRBD1 or TRBD2 (5 bases each). This CDR3 contains 15 residues. Trimming took off 4 bases at V and 1 base at J, with 11 bases between the two ends. The germline V gene encodes CDR1 MNHNS and CDR2 SASEGT. The CDR3 loop is CASSAGAASYNEQFF. CDR3 coding DNA: TGTGCCAGCAGTGCCGGGGCGGCGTCCTACAATGAGCAGTTCTTC.

V usage is TRBV25-1 and J usage is TRBJ2-3; D gene unclear. V was clipped by 2 bases and J by 14 bases, with 20 bases between them. The germline CDR1 and CDR2 sequences are MGHDK and SYGVNS. The length of the CDR3 is 14 residues. In nucleotides, the CDR3 is TGTGCCAGCAGTGAAAGACCCAAGCACAGAGACGCGTATTTT. Protein: CASSERPKHRDAYF. The variable domain in full, with the rest retrieved from reference TRBV25-1 and TRBJ2-3, is EADIYQTPRYLVIGTGKKITLECSQTMGHDKMYWYQQDPGMELHLIHYSYGVNSTEKGDLSSESTVSRIRTEHFPLTLESARPSHTSQYLCASSERPKHRDAYFGPGTRLTVL.

The chain uses TRBV7-9 and TRBJ2-7; D is undetermined. V was trimmed by 5 bases and J by 2 bases, leaving 13 bases between them. The CDR3 totals 14 residues. The V gene's germline CDR1 is SEHNR and CDR2 FQNEAQ (reference sequence). CDR3 in DNA: TGTGCCAGCAGCCCTAGTAACGTCCCCTACGAGCAGTACTTC. Translation: CASSPSNVPYEQYF. Based on the CDR3 plus reference TRBV7-9 and TRBJ2-7, the full variable domain is DTGVSQNPRHKITKRGQNVTFRCDPISEHNRLYWYRQTLGQGPEFLTYFQNEAQLEKSRLLSDRFSAERPKGSFSTLEIQRTEQGDSAMYLCASSPSNVPYEQYFGPGTRLTVT.

The V and J genes are TRBV5-6 and TRBJ2-7; 9 nucleotides line up with TRBD2. CDR1 and CDR2 from the germline V gene are SGHDT and YYEEEE. V was clipped by 5 bases and J by 7 bases; unmatched bases: 10. The CDR3 sequence is 14 residues long. CDR3 sequence: CASRAWASGREQYF. CDR3 nucleotides: TGTGCCAGCAGGGCTTGGGCCAGCGGGAGGGAGCAGTACTTC.

The rearrangement joins TRBV6-1 to TRBJ2-7; TRBD2 agrees at 8 bases. The germline V gene has CDR1 MNHNS and CDR2 SASEGT. This CDR3 spans 15 amino acids. V was clipped by 2 bases and J by 5 bases; unmatched bases: 8. The CDR3 is CASSEKERELNEQYF. The CDR3 nucleotides read TGTGCCAGCAGTGAAAAGGAGCGGGAGTTGAACGAGCAGTACTTC.

The V gene is TRBV20-1, the J gene TRBJ2-5; a possible D gene is TRBD1 (6 bases). The germline gives CDR1 DFQATT, CDR2 SNEGSKA (reference sequence). This CDR3 has 15 amino acids. Deletions cut 2 bases from V and 2 bases from J, with 15 bases between. The CDR3 coding sequence is TGCAGTGCTAGACCCACAGGGTTGAGGCAAGAGACCCAGTACTTC. Protein sequence: CSARPTGLRQETQYF.

In its sample, this clonotype was seen a few times. The chain carries TRBV2 and TRBJ2-1, with TRBD2 matching 8 bases. CDR3 length: 15 residues. J gave up 5 bases and V 6 bases, and 9 bases lay outside the gene matches. Germline loops: CDR1 SNHLY, CDR2 FYNNEI. The CDR3 DNA reads as TGTGCCAGCAGGGGCCAGTACGGGGGGGACAATGAGCAGTTCTTC. It encodes CASRGQYGGDNEQFF.